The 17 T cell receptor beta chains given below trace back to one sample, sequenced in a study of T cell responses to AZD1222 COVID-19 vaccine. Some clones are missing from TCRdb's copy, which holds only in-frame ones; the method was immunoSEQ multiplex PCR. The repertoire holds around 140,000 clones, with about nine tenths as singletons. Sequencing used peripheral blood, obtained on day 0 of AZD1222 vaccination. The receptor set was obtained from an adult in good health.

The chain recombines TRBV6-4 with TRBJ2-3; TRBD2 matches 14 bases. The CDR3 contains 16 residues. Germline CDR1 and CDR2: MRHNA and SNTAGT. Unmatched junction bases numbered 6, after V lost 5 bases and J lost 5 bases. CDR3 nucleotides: TGTGCCAGCAGTTCGACTAGCGGGGGGGCAGGAGATACGCAGTATTTT. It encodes CASSSTSGGAGDTQYF.

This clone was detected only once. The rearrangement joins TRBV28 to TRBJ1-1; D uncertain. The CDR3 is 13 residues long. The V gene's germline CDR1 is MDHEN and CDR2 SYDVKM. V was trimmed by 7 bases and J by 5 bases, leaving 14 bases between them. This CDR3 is CASKGWGRTEAFF. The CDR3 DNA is TGTGCCAGCAAGGGTTGGGGTAGAACTGAAGCTTTCTTT.

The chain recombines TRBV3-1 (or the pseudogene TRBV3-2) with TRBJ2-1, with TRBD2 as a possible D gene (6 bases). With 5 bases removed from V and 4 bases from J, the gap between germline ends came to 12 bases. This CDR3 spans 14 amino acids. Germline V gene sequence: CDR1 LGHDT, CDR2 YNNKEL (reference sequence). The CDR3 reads CASSYRDFYNEQFF. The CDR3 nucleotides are TGTGCCAGCAGCTATCGGGACTTTTACAATGAGCAGTTCTTC.

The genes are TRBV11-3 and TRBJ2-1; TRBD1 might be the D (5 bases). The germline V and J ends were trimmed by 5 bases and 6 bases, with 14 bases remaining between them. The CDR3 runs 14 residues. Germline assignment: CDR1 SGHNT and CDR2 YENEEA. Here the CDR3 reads CASSPKGAPNEQFF. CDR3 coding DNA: TGTGCCAGCAGCCCTAAAGGGGCGCCCAATGAGCAGTTCTTC.

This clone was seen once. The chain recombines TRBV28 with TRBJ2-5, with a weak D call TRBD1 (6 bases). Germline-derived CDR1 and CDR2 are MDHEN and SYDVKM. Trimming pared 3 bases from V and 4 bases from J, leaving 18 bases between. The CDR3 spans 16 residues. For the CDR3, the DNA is TGTGCCAGCAGTTTCCCTCCCTACAGGGAAGGAGAGACCCAGTACTTC. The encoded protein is CASSFPPYREGETQYF.

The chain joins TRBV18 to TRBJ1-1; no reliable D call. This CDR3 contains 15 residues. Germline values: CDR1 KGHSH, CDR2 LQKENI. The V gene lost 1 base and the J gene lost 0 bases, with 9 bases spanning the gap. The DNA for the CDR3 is TGTGCCAGCTCACCACTGGAGTCCATGAACACTGAAGCTTTCTTT. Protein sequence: CASSPLESMNTEAFF.

The DNA of the CDR3 is TGCGCCAGCAGCGGAGAAAGGGGACATCTAAGTTCGGGCACCGGGGAGCTGTTTTTT. Translation gives CASSGERGHLSSGTGELFF. The chain carries TRBV4-3 and TRBJ2-2, with D possibly TRBD1 on 6 matching bases. The CDR3 loop spans 19 amino acids. Germline lookup yields CDR1 LGHNA and CDR2 YSLEER. Trimming took 5 bases from V and 4 from J, leaving 26 bases between them.

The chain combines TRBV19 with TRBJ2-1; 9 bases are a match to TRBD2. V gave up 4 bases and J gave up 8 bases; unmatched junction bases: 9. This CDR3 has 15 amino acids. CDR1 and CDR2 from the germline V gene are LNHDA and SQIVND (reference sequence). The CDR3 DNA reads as TGTGCCAGTAGTACAGGGACTAGCAGCGTATATGAGCAGTTCTTC. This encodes CASSTGTSSVYEQFF.

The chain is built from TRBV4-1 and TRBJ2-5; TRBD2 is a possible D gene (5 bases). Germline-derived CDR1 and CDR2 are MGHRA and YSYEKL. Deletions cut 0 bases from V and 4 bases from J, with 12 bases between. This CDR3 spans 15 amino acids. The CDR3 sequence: CASSQDPSAGETQYF. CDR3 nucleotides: TGCGCCAGCAGCCAAGATCCTTCCGCGGGAGAGACCCAGTACTTC.

In DNA form, the CDR3 reads TGTGCCATCAGTCGGGGGGATAGCAATCAGCCCCAGCATTTT. This codes for CAISRGDSNQPQHF. The chain joins TRBV10-3 to TRBJ1-5, with D perhaps matching TRBD1 (5 bases). Between the trimmed V and J ends, which lost 5 bases and 0 bases, there was a span of 8 bases. The CDR3 totals 14 residues. The germline V gene encodes CDR1 ENHRY and CDR2 SYGVKD.

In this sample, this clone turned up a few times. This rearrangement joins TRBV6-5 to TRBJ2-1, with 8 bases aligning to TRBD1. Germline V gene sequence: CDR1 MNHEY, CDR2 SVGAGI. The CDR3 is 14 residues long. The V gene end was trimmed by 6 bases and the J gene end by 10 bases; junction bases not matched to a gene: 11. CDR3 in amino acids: CASRLGQGNGEQFF. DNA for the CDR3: TGTGCCAGCAGACTCGGACAGGGAAATGGCGAGCAGTTCTTC.

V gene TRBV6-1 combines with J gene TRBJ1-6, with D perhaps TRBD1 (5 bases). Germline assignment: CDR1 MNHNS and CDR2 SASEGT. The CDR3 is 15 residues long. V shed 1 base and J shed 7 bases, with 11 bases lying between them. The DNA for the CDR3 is TGTGCCAGCAGTGAAGTCGGGGGAACCAATTCACCCCTCCACTTT. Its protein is CASSEVGGTNSPLHF.

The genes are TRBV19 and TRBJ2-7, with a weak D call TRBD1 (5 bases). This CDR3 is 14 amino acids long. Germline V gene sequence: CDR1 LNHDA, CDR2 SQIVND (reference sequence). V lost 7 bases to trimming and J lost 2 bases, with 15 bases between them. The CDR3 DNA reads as TGTGCCAGTACCCCAGGGCCAGGCGCCTACGAGCAGTACTTC. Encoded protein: CASTPGPGAYEQYF.

CDR3 residues: CASSPTRGPKQYF. CDR3 nucleotide sequence: TGTGCCAGCAGCCCAACTAGAGGACCCAAGCAGTATTTT. The chain carries TRBV5-4 and TRBJ2-3; a weak D match, TRBD2 (5 bases). CDR1 is SGHNT, CDR2 YYREEE, per germline (reference sequence). V was pared by 4 bases and J by 11 bases, with 17 bases between. The CDR3 is 13 amino acids.

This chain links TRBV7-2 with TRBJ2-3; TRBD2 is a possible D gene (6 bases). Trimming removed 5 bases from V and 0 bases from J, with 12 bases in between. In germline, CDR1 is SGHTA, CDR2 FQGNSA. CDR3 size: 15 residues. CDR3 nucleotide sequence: TGTGCCAGCAGCACCGGGGGATCTAGCACAGATACGCAGTATTTT. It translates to CASSTGGSSTDTQYF.

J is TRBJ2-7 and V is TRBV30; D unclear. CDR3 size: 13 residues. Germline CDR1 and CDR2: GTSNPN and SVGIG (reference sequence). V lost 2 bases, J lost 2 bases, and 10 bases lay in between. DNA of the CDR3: TGTGCCTGGAGTCCGCCAAACCCCTACGAGCAGTACTTC. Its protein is CAWSPPNPYEQYF.

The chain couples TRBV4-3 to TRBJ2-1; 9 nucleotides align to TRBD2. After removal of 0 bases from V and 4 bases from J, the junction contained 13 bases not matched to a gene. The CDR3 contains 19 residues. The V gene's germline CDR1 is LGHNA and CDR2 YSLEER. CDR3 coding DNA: TGCGCCAGCAGCCAAGACTTTCTGGCGGCGGGGGGGCGGTACAATGAGCAGTTCTTC. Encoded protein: CASSQDFLAAGGRYNEQFF.